The 11 T cell receptor beta chains below all came from one sample that was sequenced in a study of type 1 regulatory T cells. The antigens for these receptors are not known. Each CDR3 protein gets one entry after TCRdb re-called the reads with MiXCR. In the table there are about 62,000 distinct CDR3 sequences, approximately 67% of which are singletons. The material sequenced was cultured non-Tr1 T cells, either the whole culture or a sorted T cell fraction (not recorded which). Receptor source: a human donor in good health.

The genes are TRBV6-5 and TRBJ2-1, with 9 bases that match TRBD2. V lost 2 bases and J lost 6; bases outside the gene matches: 14. The germline gives CDR1 MNHEY, CDR2 SVGAGI. This CDR3 has 18 residues. As DNA, the CDR3 is TGTGCCAGCAGTTACGGGCCAAGGACTAGCGTCCGCGGCAATGAGCAGTTCTTC. Translating it yields CASSYGPRTSVRGNEQFF.

The chain has TRBV18 and TRBJ2-3, with TRBD2 identical over 8 bases. This CDR3 is 17 amino acids long. Trimming took 1 base from V and 0 from J; bases not matched to a gene: 6. The germline V gene has CDR1 KGHSH and CDR2 LQKENI. The CDR3 coding sequence is TGTGCCAGCTCACCACGAACTAGCGGACTAAGCACAGATACGCAGTATTTT. Its protein product is CASSPRTSGLSTDTQYF.

This chain connects TRBV19 to TRBJ2-2; D may be TRBD1 (8 bases). Trimming took off 5 bases at V and 6 bases at J, with 16 bases between the two ends. Germline assignment: CDR1 LNHDA and CDR2 SQIVND (reference sequence). The CDR3 covers 15 residues. CDR3 bases: TGTGCCAGTAGTCCCAGGACAGGGAGGGCCGGGGAGCTGTTTTTT. This sequence encodes CASSPRTGRAGELFF.

For this clonotype: A much more abundant neighbour one base away suggests this may be a read error. This chain connects TRBV20-1 to TRBJ2-4, with D perhaps matching TRBD1 or TRBD2 (5 bases each). Germline V gives CDR1 DFQATT, CDR2 SNEGSKA (reference sequence). This CDR3 contains 16 residues. The CDR3 DNA sequence: TGCAGTGCTAGAGGGACCCCTAGAGGGGCCAAAAACATTCAGCACTTC. Translation: CSARGTPRGAKNIQHF.

J is TRBJ2-1 and V is TRBV3-1; D gene ambiguous. CDR3 size: 11 residues. The germline gives CDR1 LGHDT, CDR2 YNNKEL (reference sequence). V lost 5 bases and J 8 bases, leaving 7 bases between the germline ends. CDR3 in DNA: TGTGCCAGCAGCACCGAGGATGAGCAGTTCTTC. Its protein is CASSTEDEQFF.

This clonotype has a handful of counts. This chain links TRBV3-1 with TRBJ2-4, with D perhaps TRBD1 or TRBD2 (5 bases each). CDR3 length: 13 residues. Looked up from germline, CDR1 is LGHDT and CDR2 is YNNKEL (reference sequence). V lost 4 bases and J 10 bases, leaving 14 bases between the germline ends. The chain's CDR3 is CASSPDRGRIQYF. The CDR3 DNA is TGTGCCAGCAGCCCAGATCGGGGACGGATTCAGTACTTC.

V usage is TRBV18 and J usage is TRBJ2-1, with D possibly TRBD2 on 6 matching bases. This CDR3 is 13 amino acids long. Germline CDR1 reads KGHSH; CDR2 reads LQKENI. V was clipped by 2 bases and J by 8 bases, with 10 bases between them. The DNA for the CDR3 is TGTGCCAGCTCACCAATGGAGGGACATGAGCAGTTCTTC. Amino acid sequence: CASSPMEGHEQFF.

The rearrangement links TRBV30 to TRBJ1-6; D not certain. Trimming took 3 bases from V and 13 from J, leaving 13 bases between them. CDR1 is GTSNPN, CDR2 SVGIG, per germline (reference sequence). This CDR3 is 12 amino acids long. The CDR3 protein is CAWRGVSGPLHF. The DNA for the CDR3 is TGTGCCTGGAGAGGTGTATCTGGGCCCCTCCACTTT.

This clonotype was counted once. The chain recombines TRBV28 with TRBJ2-7; either TRBD1 or TRBD2 may fit D (5 bases each). Trimming left V 4 bases short and J 5 bases short, with 15 bases between. From germline, CDR1 is MDHEN and CDR2 SYDVKM. There are 14 residues in the CDR3. The CDR3 spells CASSSGQGVDEQYF. CDR3 in DNA: TGTGCCAGCAGTTCGGGGCAGGGTGTAGACGAGCAGTACTTC. The whole variable domain, remainder taken from reference TRBV28 and TRBJ2-7, is DVKVTQSSRYLVKRTGEKVFLECVQDMDHENMFWYRQDPGLGLRLIYFSYDVKMKEKGDIPEGYSVSREKKERFSLILESASTNQTSMYLCASSSGQGVDEQYFGPGTRLTVT.

The J gene is TRBJ2-7, the V gene TRBV5-1, with 10 bases that match TRBD2. The CDR3 sequence is 15 residues long. CDR1 and CDR2 (germline): SGHRS, YFSETQ. The ends lost 2 bases at V and 4 bases at J; junction bases unmatched: 6. CDR3 in DNA: TGCGCCAGCAGCTTCGGGTCTAGCGGGAGTTACGAGCAGTACTTC. Translating it yields CASSFGSSGSYEQYF.

J is TRBJ1-5 and V is TRBV20-1; no firm D call. Trimming removed 1 base at V and 1 base at J, with 8 bases between. CDR3 length equals 14 residues. Germline CDR1 DFQATT, CDR2 SNEGSKA (reference sequence). The DNA of the CDR3 is TGCAGTGCTAGAGTCGGCGGAAGCAATCAGCCCCAGCATTTT. This encodes CSARVGGSNQPQHF.